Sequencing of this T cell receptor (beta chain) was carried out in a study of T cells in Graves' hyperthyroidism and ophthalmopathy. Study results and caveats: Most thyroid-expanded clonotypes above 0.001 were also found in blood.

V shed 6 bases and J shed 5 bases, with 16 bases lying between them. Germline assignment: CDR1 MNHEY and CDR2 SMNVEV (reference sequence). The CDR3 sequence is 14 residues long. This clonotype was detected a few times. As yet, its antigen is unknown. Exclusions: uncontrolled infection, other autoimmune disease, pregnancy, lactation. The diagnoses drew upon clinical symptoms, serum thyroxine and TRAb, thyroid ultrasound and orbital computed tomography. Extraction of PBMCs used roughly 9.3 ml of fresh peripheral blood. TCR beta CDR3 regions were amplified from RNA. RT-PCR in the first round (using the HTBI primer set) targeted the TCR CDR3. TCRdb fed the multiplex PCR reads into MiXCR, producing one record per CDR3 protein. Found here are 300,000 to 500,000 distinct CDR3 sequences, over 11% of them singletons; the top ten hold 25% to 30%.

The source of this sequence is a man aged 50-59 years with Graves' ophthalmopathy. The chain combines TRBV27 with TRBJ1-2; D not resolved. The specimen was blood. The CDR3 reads CASSPLSHGYGYTF. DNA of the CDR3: TGTGCCAGCAGCCCACTCTCTCATGGATATGGCTACACCTTC.